A single sample is the source of the 5 T cell receptor beta chains below, sequenced in a study of CD8 T cells in ankylosing spondylitis. TCRdb reprocessed the 5' RACE reads via MiXCR and lists one record per CDR3 protein. The sample has roughly 440,000 distinct CDR3 sequences; under 20% are singletons. Study conclusions and caveats: Typical of ankylosing spondylitis blood, it appeared, was a TCR beta motif of under 10 highly homologous variants.

What these receptors recognize is not known. Sequenced sample: blood, either unsorted or a sorted T cell fraction (not recorded which). These receptors were obtained from a male donor with ankylosing spondylitis.

The chain uses TRBV7-7 and TRBJ2-3; 14 positions match TRBD2. Germline CDR1 and CDR2: SSHAT and FNYEAQ (reference sequence). Trimming cost V 4 bases and J 9 bases; bases outside gene matches: 3. There are 14 residues in the CDR3. The CDR3 is CASSSGTSGGTQYF. The CDR3 region has the DNA TGTGCCAGCAGCTCGGGGACTAGCGGGGGCACGCAGTATTTT.

The rearrangement links TRBV6-2 or TRBV6-3 to TRBJ2-6, with 7 bases that match TRBD1. The junction had 6 bases not matched to a gene; V was cut back by 4 bases and J by 0 bases. Per germline, CDR1 MNHEY and CDR2 SVGEGT. The CDR3 contains 17 residues. The CDR3 DNA is TGTGCCAGCAGTTTATTACAGGGGACCTCTGGGGCCAACGTCCTGACTTTC. It encodes CASSLLQGTSGANVLTF.

This clonotype showed up just a few times. This chain links TRBV3-1 with TRBJ2-1, with a weak D call TRBD1 (5 bases). Germline lookup yields CDR1 LGHDT and CDR2 YNNKEL (reference sequence). Trimming removed 4 bases at V and 7 bases at J, with 17 bases between. This CDR3 spans 15 amino acids. CDR3 amino acids: CASSPQGLGGNEQFF. The CDR3 DNA reads TGTGCCAGCAGCCCCCAGGGTTTGGGTGGAAATGAGCAGTTCTTC.

The rearrangement joins TRBV24-1 to TRBJ1-5, with D unresolved. This CDR3 has 13 amino acids. The V gene's germline CDR1 is KGHDR and CDR2 SFDVKD. The V end lost 6 bases, the J end lost 4 bases, and 9 bases lay between the germline ends. DNA of the CDR3: TGTGCCACCAGTAAGGAAGGGAATCAGCCCCAGCATTTT. This translates into CATSKEGNQPQHF.

This clonotype was found many times. The chain is built from TRBV20-1 and TRBJ1-6; D gene uncertain. The CDR3 is 16 residues long. V shed 3 bases and J shed 9 bases, with 21 bases lying between them. Germline CDR1 reads DFQATT; CDR2 reads SNEGSKA (reference sequence). The CDR3 is CSASRDASPGGSPLHF. For the CDR3, the DNA is TGCAGTGCTAGCCGCGACGCTTCCCCGGGTGGTTCACCCCTCCACTTT.